This T cell receptor (beta chain) was recorded in a study of T cell repertoires in cytomegalovirus infection. The CDR3 is made up of 17 amino acids. Germline V gene data show CDR1 as SGHVS and CDR2 as FNYEAQ. After removal of 4 bases from V and 1 base from J, the junction contained 12 bases not matched to a gene. One entry per CDR3 protein results from TCRdb running MiXCR on the reads. The table shows 680,000 or so distinct CDR3 sequences, with 35% to 45% occurring only once. In this sample, this clonotype turned up a few times. J is TRBJ1-1 and V is TRBV7-6; 7 nucleotides line up with TRBD1. Sequencing was carried out using PBMCs. This receptor was obtained from a human donor in good health (CMV status not recorded). Some clones in this sample may be carry-over from other donors' samples. The CDR3 here is CASSSGPGGGPNTEAFF. CDR3 coding DNA: TGTGCCAGCAGCTCAGGGCCAGGGGGGGGTCCGAACACTGAAGCTTTCTTT.